The rows below give T cell receptor beta chains drawn from one sample of a study of early T cells in non-severe SARS-CoV-2 infection. TCRdb redid the calling of the 5' RACE reads with MiXCR, one entry per CDR3 protein. The top ten clones hold 4% to 5% of a sample with some 58,000 distinct CDR3 sequences, about 12% of them seen once. The source material was whole blood. These receptors all come from an adult who was a healthcare worker with PCR-confirmed SARS-CoV-2 infection or an uninfected control (not recorded which). CDR3s include the opening cysteine and the closing phenylalanine or tryptophan. The order of the fields is clone size, V gene, J gene, D gene, CDR3 protein, CDR3 DNA. A D gene is named only where the DNA matches it firmly. Clone sizes are given selectively: once, few, many, or a class where the clone is expanded.

>few|TRBV19|TRBJ2-1|TRBD1
CASNTGDSNEQFF
TGTGCCAGTAACACAGGGGATAGCAATGAGCAGTTCTTC
>many|TRBV5-1|TRBJ2-7|TRBD1
CASRLNYGQAAYEQYF
TGCGCCAGCCGGTTAAATTATGGACAGGCCGCCTACGAGCAGTACTTC
>few|TRBV10-2|TRBJ2-7|TRBD1
CASSYHRGSYEQYF
TGCGCCAGCAGCTACCACAGGGGGTCCTACGAGCAGTACTTC
>once|TRBV4-2|TRBJ1-2|-
CASSQGATGFYGYTF
TGTGCCAGCAGCCAAGGGGCTACAGGGTTCTATGGCTACACCTTC
>many|TRBV19|TRBJ2-5|TRBD1
CASSNVRDRQETQYF
TGTGCCAGTAGTAACGTCCGGGACAGACAAGAGACCCAGTACTTC
>few|TRBV13|TRBJ1-5|-
CASSLGDSNQPQHF
TGTGCCAGCAGCTTAGGGGACAGTAATCAGCCCCAGCATTTT
>few|TRBV7-9|TRBJ2-2|-
CASSRPGPPGELFF
TGTGCCAGCAGCCGACCGGGCCCTCCCGGGGAGCTGTTTTTT
>-|TRBV6-6|TRBJ1-4|-
CASSPITGSTNEKLFF
TGTGCCAGCAGTCCGATCACAGGGTCAACTAATGAAAAACTGTTTTTT
>few|TRBV11-1|TRBJ2-1|-
CASSLEAYNEQFF
TGTGCCAGCAGCTTGGAGGCCTACAATGAGCAGTTCTTC
>few|TRBV3-1|TRBJ1-1|-
CASSQRGDTEAFF
TGTGCCAGCAGCCAAAGGGGGGACACTGAAGCTTTCTTT
>many|TRBV27|TRBJ2-1|TRBD2
CASSPTAGVNEQFF
TGTGCCAGCAGCCCTACAGCGGGGGTGAATGAGCAGTTCTTC
>few|TRBV10-3|TRBJ2-3|-
CASYSGTTDTQYF
TGTGCCTCCTACTCGGGGACTACAGATACGCAGTATTTT
>few|TRBV5-1|TRBJ1-3|-
CASSLGEWGYSGNTIYF
TGCGCCAGCAGCTTGGGAGAATGGGGTTACTCTGGAAACACCATATATTTT
>-|TRBV7-2|TRBJ2-2|-
CASGLEPRSTGELFF
TGTGCCAGCGGCTTAGAGCCTAGGAGTACCGGGGAGCTGTTTTTT
>-|TRBV10-2|TRBJ1-1|-
CASGGGDPANTEAFF
TGCGCCAGTGGGGGGGGCGACCCTGCGAACACTGAAGCTTTCTTT
>many|TRBV7-2|TRBJ1-3|-
CASSLSRNTIYF
TGTGCCAGCAGCTTATCGCGAAACACCATATATTTT
>many|TRBV12-3/TRBV12-4|TRBJ2-3|-
CASTLTNTQYF
TGTGCCAGCACCCTTACGAATACGCAGTATTTT
>many|TRBV7-6|TRBJ1-2|TRBD1
CASSPTGDYGYTF
TGTGCCAGCAGCCCGACAGGGGACTATGGCTACACCTTC
>many|TRBV3-2|TRBJ2-2|-
CASSQEEAGVVGELFF
TGTGCCAGCAGCCAAGAGGAAGCGGGGGTTGTCGGGGAGCTGTTTTTT
>-|TRBV11-2|TRBJ2-1|TRBD2
CASSLDSGSGGPAYNEQFF
TGTGCCAGCAGCTTAGATTCGGGTAGCGGGGGGCCGGCCTACAATGAGCAGTTCTTC
>-|TRBV6-5|TRBJ1-2|-
CASRRDPNYGYTF
TGTGCCAGCAGACGGGACCCTAACTATGGCTACACCTTC
>-|TRBV12-3/TRBV12-4|TRBJ2-3|-
CASKLLGGTDTQYF
TGTGCCAGCAAGTTGCTCGGGGGCACAGATACGCAGTATTTT
>few|TRBV20-1|TRBJ2-5|-
CSAVPGAQETQYF
TGCAGTGCCGTCCCGGGGGCGCAAGAGACCCAGTACTTC
>few|TRBV4-1|TRBJ2-2|-
CASSQVPGGELFF
TGCGCCAGCAGCCAAGTTCCAGGCGGGGAGCTGTTTTTT
>few|TRBV6-5|TRBJ2-3|TRBD2
CASRLAVLPDTQYF
TGTGCCAGCAGACTAGCGGTTCTTCCCGATACGCAGTATTTT
>many|TRBV12-3/TRBV12-4|TRBJ2-4|-
CASSLAGGRGNIQYF
TGTGCCAGCAGTTTAGCCGGGGGGCGCGGAAACATTCAGTACTTC
>-|TRBV7-8|TRBJ2-5|-
CASSANLRVSETQYF
TGTGCCAGCAGCGCAAACCTTAGAGTGTCGGAGACCCAGTACTTC
>-|TRBV9|TRBJ2-7|-
CASSPYRQSSYEQYF
TGTGCCAGCAGCCCCTACCGACAGAGCTCCTACGAGCAGTACTTC
>many|TRBV19|TRBJ2-5|-
CASSGGSRRGTQYF
TGTGCCAGTAGTGGAGGTTCGCGTAGAGGGACCCAGTACTTC
>-|TRBV5-6|TRBJ2-7|-
CASSLGRHYEQYF
TGTGCCAGCAGCTTGGGGAGACACTACGAGCAGTACTTC
>-|TRBV4-2|TRBJ1-6|-
CASSQDTSLLNLHF
TGTGCCAGCAGCCAAGATACGAGTCTCTTGAACCTCCACTTT
>-|TRBV5-1|TRBJ1-2|TRBD1
CASSKGQGAYGYTF
TGCGCCAGCAGCAAGGGACAGGGGGCGTATGGCTACACCTTC